This section outlines one TCR beta chain sequence together with its context. Seattle cases were enrolled at active infection and followed longitudinally. These data come from a study of blood T cell repertoires in COVID-19. About the study: Whether acute or convalescent, the COVID-19 samples came from the United States, Italy and Spain. From T cells, B-cell-depleted T cells, or PBMCs came the material, which was cDNA or gDNA.

Per the original methods: Quantification of nucleated cells was approximated via reference gene primer amplification. The data were produced by immunoSEQ multiplex PCR, yet TCRdb's version contains in-frame clones alone and is incomplete. The V and J calls and clone size were taken over from that table, and D and trimming were inferred from the DNA. The sample consists of a few hundred thousand clones, about 87% of them appearing once. This sequence was found in a woman under 40 with COVID-19, enrolled during active disease. The source material was peripheral blood.

CDR3 in DNA: TGCGCCAGCAGTTTCCAGGAGCGGGGGGGCCACCACGAGCAGTACTTC. It translates to CASSFQERGGHHEQYF. J is TRBJ2-7 and V is TRBV10-1; 10 nucleotides match TRBD2. Germline CDR1 is WNHNN and CDR2 is SYGVQD (reference sequence). This CDR3 comprises 16 residues. Trimming took 5 bases from V and 5 from J; bases not matched to a gene: 12.